These T cell receptor beta chains were read from a single sample in a study of blood T cell repertoires in COVID-19. Some clones are missing from TCRdb's copy, which holds only in-frame ones; the method was immunoSEQ multiplex PCR. The sample contains about 240,000 clones, 85% to 90% of which appear only once. The sequenced sample was peripheral blood. The origin of the receptors is a man in his sixties with acute or convalescent COVID-19. CDR3s include the opening cysteine and the closing phenylalanine or tryptophan. A D gene is named only where the DNA matches it firmly. Size is omitted from some rows. Given values are once, few, many or a class for expanded clones.

j_gene | v_gene | d_gene | len | abundance | CDR3aa | CDR3nt
TRBJ2-1 | TRBV2 | TRBD2 | 15 | once | CASSEMAGGPYEQFF | TGTGCCAGCAGTGAAATGGCGGGAGGGCCCTATGAGCAGTTCTTC
TRBJ1-3 | TRBV5-4 | . | 15 | . | CASSVDSASGNTIYF | TGTGCCAGCAGCGTTGACAGCGCTTCTGGAAACACCATATATTTT
TRBJ1-3 | TRBV6-5 | . | 15 | . | CASSLTGFSGNTIYF | TGTGCCAGCAGTCTAACAGGTTTCTCTGGAAACACCATATATTTT
TRBJ2-5 | TRBV4-3 | TRBD2 | 16 | . | CASSQDLGGRGETQYF | TGCGCCAGCAGCCAGGACCTCGGGGGGAGGGGAGAGACCCAGTACTTC
TRBJ2-2 | TRBV11-3 | . | 13 | . | CASSTVRGGELFF | TGTGCCAGCAGCACCGTAAGGGGCGGGGAGCTGTTTTTT
TRBJ2-7 | TRBV28 | . | 16 | . | CASSMSLGLNSYEQYF | TGTGCCAGCAGTATGAGTCTGGGACTCAACTCCTACGAGCAGTACTTC
TRBJ2-1 | TRBV14 | . | 13 | . | CASSQGTVGKVFF | TGTGCCAGCAGCCAAGGGACAGTCGGAAAGGTGTTCTTC
TRBJ2-7 | TRBV15 | . | 15 | . | CATSRDGTAGYEQYF | TGTGCCACCAGCAGAGATGGGACAGCGGGCTACGAGCAGTACTTC
TRBJ2-5 | TRBV11-2 | . | 16 | . | CASSLGGAYRGETQYF | TGTGCCAGCAGCTTAGGGGGGGCTTACAGGGGTGAGACCCAGTACTTC
TRBJ1-1 | TRBV2 | TRBD1 | 15 | . | CASKRYDRGNTEAFF | TGTGCCAGCAAAAGGTACGACAGGGGGAACACTGAAGCTTTCTTT
TRBJ1-1 | TRBV18 | TRBD1 | 14 | . | CASSSTGLNTEAFF | TGTGCCAGCTCATCGACAGGGCTGAACACTGAAGCTTTCTTT
TRBJ2-2 | TRBV7-2 | TRBD1 | 16 | . | CASSSRQGGNTGELFF | TGTGCCAGCAGCTCCCGACAGGGCGGGAACACCGGGGAGCTGTTTTTT
TRBJ1-5 | TRBV27 | TRBD1 | 14 | . | CASSPGTDNQPQHF | TGTGCCAGCAGTCCAGGGACAGACAATCAGCCCCAGCATTTT
TRBJ2-5 | TRBV27 | . | 13 | . | CASSSPRQETQYF | TGTGCCAGCAGTTCTCCTCGCCAAGAGACCCAGTACTTC
TRBJ1-1 | TRBV7-9 | . | 14 | few | CASSLVGSLREAFF | TGTGCCAGCAGCTTAGTTGGGAGCCTAAGGGAAGCTTTCTTT
TRBJ2-2 | TRBV7-3 | . | 13 | . | CASSLLMTGELFF | TGTGCCAGCAGCTTATTAATGACCGGGGAGCTGTTTTTT
TRBJ2-7 | TRBV10-3 | . | 13 | . | CAPRSGPTYEQYF | TGTGCCCCACGGTCTGGGCCTACCTACGAGCAGTACTTC
TRBJ1-4 | TRBV5-1 | TRBD1 | 15 | . | CASSLSGTGNEKLFF | TGCGCCAGCAGCTTGAGTGGGACAGGGAATGAAAAACTGTTTTTT
TRBJ2-2 | TRBV4-2 | TRBD1 | 17 | . | CASSPGTGGTNTGELFF | TGTGCCAGCAGCCCCGGGACAGGGGGAACGAACACCGGGGAGCTGTTTTTT
TRBJ2-1 | TRBV7-6 | TRBD1 | 13 | . | CASSRNRGNEQFF | TGTGCCAGCAGCCGTAACAGGGGCAATGAGCAGTTCTTC
TRBJ2-1 | TRBV29-1 | TRBD2 | 14 | . | CSALTSGRAYEQFF | TGCAGCGCCCTGACTAGCGGGAGGGCCTATGAGCAGTTCTTC
TRBJ2-7 | TRBV5-1 | TRBD1 | 16 | . | CASSLVGRQGNYEQYF | TGCGCCAGCAGCCTCGTCGGAAGACAGGGAAACTACGAGCAGTACTTC